What follows are 14 T cell receptor beta chains derived from one specimen sequenced in a study of PD-1 blockade in classical Hodgkin lymphoma. The time point: cycle 4 day 1 (C4D1), after five to seven weeks of nivolumab. Following autologous stem cell transplantation, relapse occurred in every patient, and exposure to brentuximab vedotin varied. PBMCs were thawed, and CD8+ T cells were then isolated from them by magnetic negative selection. Assay used: immunoSEQ multiplex PCR; TCRdb lists only in-frame clones, some missing. The data contain some 7,500 clones, 60% of them singletons. Material: CD8+ T cells from blood, obtained before the fourth cycle of nivolumab. These TCRs come from a human donor with classical Hodgkin lymphoma.

The rearrangement joins TRBV6-5 to TRBJ1-6, with 8 nucleotides matching TRBD1. Unmatched junction bases numbered 5, after V lost 4 bases and J lost 6 bases. CDR1 and CDR2 from the germline V gene are MNHEY and SVGAGI. The CDR3 length is 15 residues. CDR3 DNA: TGTGCCAGCAGTTCGGACAGGGAACGTAATTCACCCCTCCACTTT. Its translation: CASSSDRERNSPLHF.

V usage is TRBV11-2 and J usage is TRBJ1-3; no clear D gene. In germline, CDR1 is SGHAT, CDR2 FQNNGV. The CDR3 has 16 amino acids. The V end lost 1 base, the J end lost 5 bases, and 15 bases lay between the germline ends. This CDR3 reads CASSLGVSGGRNTIYF. In DNA form, the CDR3 reads TGTGCCAGCAGCTTAGGAGTTTCGGGAGGGAGAAACACCATATATTTT.

This clone was recorded once. The chain links TRBV5-6 to TRBJ2-5; no reliable D call. Trimming shortened V by 1 base and J by 2 bases, and 0 bases separated the two germline ends. The CDR3 runs to 11 residues. Germline CDR1 and CDR2: SGHDT and YYEEEE. The DNA for the CDR3 is TGTGCCAGCAGCTTGCAAGAGACCCAGTACTTC. This sequence encodes CASSLQETQYF.

V usage is TRBV13 and J usage is TRBJ2-3; possibly TRBD1 for D (5 bases). Germline values: CDR1 PRHDT, CDR2 FYEKMQ (reference sequence). With 4 bases removed from V and 2 bases from J, the gap between germline ends came to 13 bases. The CDR3 runs 15 residues. The CDR3 loop reads CASSWRQRVTDTQYF. The DNA of the CDR3 is TGTGCCAGCAGCTGGAGACAGCGAGTCACAGATACGCAGTATTTT. Full variable domain (rest looked up from reference TRBV13 and TRBJ2-3): AAGVIQSPRHLIKEKRETATLKCYPIPRHDTVYWYQQGPGQDPQFLISFYEKMQSDKGSIPDRFSAQQFSDYHSELNMSSLELGDSALYFCASSWRQRVTDTQYFGPGTRLTVL.

The gene calls are TRBV9 and TRBJ2-2; 7 bases are a match to TRBD2. The CDR3 is 16 residues long. V shed 4 bases and J 6 bases; nucleotides not matched to a gene: 12. Germline CDR1 and CDR2: SGDLS and YYNGEE. CDR3 coding DNA: TGTGCCAGCAGCCCCCGACTAGCTCCTCAGGCCGGGGAGCTGTTTTTT. Its translation is CASSPRLAPQAGELFF. The entire variable domain, with the rest obtained from reference TRBV9 and TRBJ2-2, is as follows: DSGVTQTPKHLITATGQRVTLRCSPRSGDLSVYWYQQSLDQGLQFLIQYYNGEERAKGNILERFSAQQFPDLHSELNLSSLELGDSALYFCASSPRLAPQAGELFFGEGSRLTVL.

The chain employs TRBV7-2 and TRBJ2-7; TRBD2 matches at 7 bases. CDR1 is SGHTA and CDR2 is FQGNSA in the germline V gene. V shed 1 base, J shed 3 bases, and the junction held 9 bases outside the gene matches. This CDR3 contains 16 residues. The CDR3 region is CASSLDLYGGNYEQYF. The CDR3 nucleotides are TGTGCCAGCAGCTTAGACTTGTACGGGGGGAACTACGAGCAGTACTTC.

This sequence joins TRBV5-4 and TRBJ1-1; the D gene is possibly TRBD1 (6 bases). The CDR3 totals 15 residues. Germline V CDR1 and CDR2: SGHNT, YYREEE (reference sequence). With 2 bases removed from V and 8 bases from J, the gap between germline ends came to 19 bases. CDR3 DNA sequence: TGTGCCAGCAGCTTAGGGGGGCTGGGGGCGCTAGAAGCTTTCTTT. Encoded protein: CASSLGGLGALEAFF.

The chain carries TRBV6-5 and TRBJ2-3; the D call may be TRBD1 or TRBD2 (5 bases each). This CDR3 region has 14 residues. Trimming cost V 10 bases and J 0 bases, with 14 bases left between them. Looked up from germline, CDR1 is MNHEY and CDR2 is SVGAGI. CDR3 in amino acids: CATTGTASTDTQYF. The DNA for the CDR3 is TGTGCCACTACCGGGACGGCTAGCACAGATACGCAGTATTTT.

This clone was detected only once. The chain joins TRBV10-1 to TRBJ2-3; D is unresolved. Per germline, CDR1 WNHNN and CDR2 SYGVQD (reference sequence). The CDR3 loop spans 15 amino acids. V lost 0 bases, J lost 3 bases, and 10 bases lay in between. DNA of the CDR3: TGCGCCAGCAGTGAGTCCTTGAAGAATACAGATACGCAGTATTTT. It encodes CASSESLKNTDTQYF.

The V gene is TRBV6-5, the J gene TRBJ1-2; 9 bases line up with TRBD1. The junction had 7 bases not matched to a gene; V was cut back by 6 bases and J by 5 bases. Germline V gene data show CDR1 as MNHEY and CDR2 as SVGAGI. The CDR3 covers 14 residues. CDR3 in amino acids: CASSLTGGGYGYTF. The CDR3 nucleotides read TGTGCCAGCAGCCTCACAGGGGGCGGGTATGGCTACACCTTC.

This clone was counted a few times. The chain combines TRBV11-2 with TRBJ2-7, with D hard to call. The germline V gene has CDR1 SGHAT and CDR2 FQNNGV. The CDR3 contains 13 residues. V was pared by 6 bases and J by 7 bases, with 16 bases between. For the CDR3, the DNA is TGTGCCAGCAGTCCTAGGACCGGGTCGGAGCAGTACTTC. It yields the protein CASSPRTGSEQYF.

This clone is termed large (0.1 to 1%). This chain links TRBV4-1 with TRBJ1-1; possible D gene TRBD1, 6 bases. The CDR3 totals 15 residues. Germline CDR1 and CDR2: MGHRA and YSYEKL. Trimming cost V 4 bases and J 1 base, with 13 bases left between them. The CDR3 region has the DNA TGCGCCAGCAGCCCGTCCGGGACATCGAACACTGAAGCTTTCTTT. Protein product: CASSPSGTSNTEAFF.

This clone was detected only a few times. The chain carries TRBV15 and TRBJ1-4, with 9 bases lining up with TRBD1. CDR1 and CDR2 from the germline V gene are LNHNV and YYDKDF (reference sequence). The J segment lost 8 bases and the V segment lost 2 bases, leaving 9 bases of the junction unmatched. The CDR3 is made up of 16 amino acids. As DNA, the CDR3 is TGTGCCACCAGCAGATCCCGGGACAGGGTATCGGAAAAACTGTTTTTT. It encodes CATSRSRDRVSEKLFF.

The chain combines TRBV11-3 with TRBJ2-1; 7 bases line up with TRBD2. V gave up 5 bases and J gave up 4 bases; unmatched junction bases: 8. This CDR3 comprises 15 residues. Germline V CDR1 and CDR2: SGHNT, YENEEA. CDR3 region: CASSPGVGGYNEQFF. The CDR3 DNA reads TGTGCCAGCAGCCCCGGGGTGGGGGGGTACAATGAGCAGTTCTTC.